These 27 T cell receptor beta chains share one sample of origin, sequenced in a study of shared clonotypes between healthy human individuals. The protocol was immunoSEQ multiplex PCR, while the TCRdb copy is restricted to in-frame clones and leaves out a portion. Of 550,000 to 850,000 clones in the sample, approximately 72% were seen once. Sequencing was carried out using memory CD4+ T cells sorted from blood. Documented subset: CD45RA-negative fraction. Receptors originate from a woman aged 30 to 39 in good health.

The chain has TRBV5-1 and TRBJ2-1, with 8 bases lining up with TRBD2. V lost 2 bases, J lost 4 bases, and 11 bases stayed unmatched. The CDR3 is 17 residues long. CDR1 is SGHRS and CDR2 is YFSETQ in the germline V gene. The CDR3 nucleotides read TGCGCCAGCAGCTTCCATCCAACTAGCGGAGAGTACAATGAGCAGTTCTTC. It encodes CASSFHPTSGEYNEQFF.

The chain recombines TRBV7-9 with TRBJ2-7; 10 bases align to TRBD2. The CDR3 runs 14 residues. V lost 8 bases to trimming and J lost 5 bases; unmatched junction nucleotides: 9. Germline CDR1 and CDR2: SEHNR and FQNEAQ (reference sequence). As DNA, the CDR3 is TGTGCCAGCTCGATAGCGGGAGGATCGGACGAGCAGTACTTC. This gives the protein CASSIAGGSDEQYF.

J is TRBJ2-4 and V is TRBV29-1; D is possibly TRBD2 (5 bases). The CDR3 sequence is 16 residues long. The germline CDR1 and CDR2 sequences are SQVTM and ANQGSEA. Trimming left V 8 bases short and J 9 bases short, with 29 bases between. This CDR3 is CSSPCEGRAAGGIQYF. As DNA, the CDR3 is TGCAGCTCTCCCTGTGAGGGCCGGGCTGCCGGAGGCATTCAGTACTTC.

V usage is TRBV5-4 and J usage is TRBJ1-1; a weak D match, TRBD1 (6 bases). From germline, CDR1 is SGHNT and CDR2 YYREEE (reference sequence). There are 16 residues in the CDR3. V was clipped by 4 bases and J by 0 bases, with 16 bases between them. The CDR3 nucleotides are TGTGCCAGCAGCGACCCTAGGGGGGGGATGAACACTGAAGCTTTCTTT. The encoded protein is CASSDPRGGMNTEAFF.

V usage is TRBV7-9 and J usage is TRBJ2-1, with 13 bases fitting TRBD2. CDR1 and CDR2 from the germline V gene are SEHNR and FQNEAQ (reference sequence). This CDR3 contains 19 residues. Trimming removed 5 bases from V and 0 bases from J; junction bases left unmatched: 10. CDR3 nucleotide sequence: TGTGCCAGCAGCGGAAACCTAGGACTAGCGGGAGACTCCTACAATGAGCAGTTCTTC. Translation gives CASSGNLGLAGDSYNEQFF.

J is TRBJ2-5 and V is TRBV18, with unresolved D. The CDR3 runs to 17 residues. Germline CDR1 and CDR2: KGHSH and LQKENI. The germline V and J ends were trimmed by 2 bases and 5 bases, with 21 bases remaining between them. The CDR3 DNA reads TGTGCCAGCTCACCATATCCGCAAACCTCGGGTACGGAGACCCAGTACTTC. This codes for CASSPYPQTSGTETQYF. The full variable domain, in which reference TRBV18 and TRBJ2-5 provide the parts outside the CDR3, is NAGVMQNPRHLVRRRGQEARLRCSPMKGHSHVYWYRQLPEEGLKFMVYLQKENIIDESGMPKERFSAEFPKEGPSILRIQQVVRGDSAAYFCASSPYPQTSGTETQYFGPGTRLLVL.

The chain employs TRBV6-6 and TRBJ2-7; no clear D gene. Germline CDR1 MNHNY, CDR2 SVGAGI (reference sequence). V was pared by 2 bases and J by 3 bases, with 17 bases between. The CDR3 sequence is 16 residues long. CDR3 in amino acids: CASSYAKSSWGYEQYF. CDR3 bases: TGTGCCAGCAGTTACGCAAAATCCTCGTGGGGCTACGAGCAGTACTTC.

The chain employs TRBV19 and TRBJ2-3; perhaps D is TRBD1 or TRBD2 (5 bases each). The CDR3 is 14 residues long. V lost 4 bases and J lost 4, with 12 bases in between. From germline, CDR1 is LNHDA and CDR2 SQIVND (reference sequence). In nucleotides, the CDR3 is TGTGCCAGTAGTACACGGGGCATTTCAGATACGCAGTATTTT. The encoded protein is CASSTRGISDTQYF.

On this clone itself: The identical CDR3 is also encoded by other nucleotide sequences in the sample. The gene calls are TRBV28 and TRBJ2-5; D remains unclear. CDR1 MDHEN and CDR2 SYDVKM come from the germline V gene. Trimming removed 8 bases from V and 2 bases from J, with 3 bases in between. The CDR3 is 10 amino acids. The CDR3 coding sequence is TGTGCCAGCTCACAAGAGACCCAGTACTTC. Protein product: CASSQETQYF. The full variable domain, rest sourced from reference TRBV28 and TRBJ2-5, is DVKVTQSSRYLVKRTGEKVFLECVQDMDHENMFWYRQDPGLGLRLIYFSYDVKMKEKGDIPEGYSVSREKKERFSLILESASTNQTSMYLCASSQETQYFGPGTRLLVL.

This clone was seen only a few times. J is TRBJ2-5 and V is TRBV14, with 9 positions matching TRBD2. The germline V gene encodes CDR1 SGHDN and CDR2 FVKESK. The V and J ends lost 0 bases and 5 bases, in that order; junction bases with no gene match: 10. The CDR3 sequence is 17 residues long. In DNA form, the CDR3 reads TGTGCCAGCAGCCAAGATCTAGGGAGCGGGAGGACCGAGACCCAGTACTTC. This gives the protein CASSQDLGSGRTETQYF.

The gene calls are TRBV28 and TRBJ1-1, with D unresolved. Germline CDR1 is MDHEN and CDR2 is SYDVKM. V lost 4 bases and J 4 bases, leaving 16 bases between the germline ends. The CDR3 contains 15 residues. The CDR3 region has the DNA TGTGCCAGCAGTTATTTTGGGGTCTCAGGCACTGAAGCTTTCTTT. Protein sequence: CASSYFGVSGTEAFF.

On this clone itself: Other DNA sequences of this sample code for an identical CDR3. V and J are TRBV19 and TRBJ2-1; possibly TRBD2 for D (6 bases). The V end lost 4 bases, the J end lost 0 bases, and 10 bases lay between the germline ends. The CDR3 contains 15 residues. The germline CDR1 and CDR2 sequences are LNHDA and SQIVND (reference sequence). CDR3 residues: CASSRDSSSYNEQFF. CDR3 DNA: TGTGCCAGTAGTAGGGACTCCAGCTCCTACAATGAGCAGTTCTTC.

CDR3 in DNA: TGTGCCTGGAAAGGACAGAGTAATTCACCCCTCCACTTT. Protein: CAWKGQSNSPLHF. The V and J genes are TRBV30 and TRBJ1-6; a possible D gene is TRBD1 (6 bases). V was shortened by 4 bases and J by 6 bases, with 10 bases between the two germline ends. CDR1 is GTSNPN and CDR2 is SVGIG in the germline V gene (reference sequence). The CDR3 covers 13 residues.

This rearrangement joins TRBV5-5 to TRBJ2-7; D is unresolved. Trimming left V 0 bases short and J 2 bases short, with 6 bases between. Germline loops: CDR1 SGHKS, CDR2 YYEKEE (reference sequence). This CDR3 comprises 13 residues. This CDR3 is CASSLELAYEQYF. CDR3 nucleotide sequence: TGTGCCAGCAGCTTGGAACTGGCCTACGAGCAGTACTTC.

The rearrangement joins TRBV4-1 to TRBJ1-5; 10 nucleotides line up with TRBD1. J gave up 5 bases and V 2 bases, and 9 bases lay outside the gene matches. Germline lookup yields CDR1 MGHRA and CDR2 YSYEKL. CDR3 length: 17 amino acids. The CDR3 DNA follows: TGCGCCAGCAGCCAATACCCGCCGACAGGGGGCTATCAGCCCCAGCATTTT. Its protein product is CASSQYPPTGGYQPQHF.

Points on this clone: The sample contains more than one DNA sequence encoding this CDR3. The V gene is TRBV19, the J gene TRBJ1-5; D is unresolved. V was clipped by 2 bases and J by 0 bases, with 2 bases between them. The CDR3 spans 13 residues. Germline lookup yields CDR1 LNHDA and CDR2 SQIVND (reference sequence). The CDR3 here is CASSISSNQPQHF. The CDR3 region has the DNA TGTGCCAGTAGTATAAGTAGCAATCAGCCCCAGCATTTT.

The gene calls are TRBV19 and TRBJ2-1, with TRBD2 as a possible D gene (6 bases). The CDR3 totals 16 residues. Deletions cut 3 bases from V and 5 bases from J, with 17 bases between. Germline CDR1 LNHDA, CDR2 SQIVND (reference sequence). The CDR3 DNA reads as TGTGCCAGTAGTATTAGCGGCGGCTACAGGAACAATGAGCAGTTCTTC. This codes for CASSISGGYRNNEQFF.

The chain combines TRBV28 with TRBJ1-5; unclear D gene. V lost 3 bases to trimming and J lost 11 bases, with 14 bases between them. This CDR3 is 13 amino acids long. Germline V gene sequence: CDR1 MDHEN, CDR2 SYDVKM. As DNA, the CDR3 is TGTGCCAGCAGTTTCTCTCCGGGCAGCACCCAGCATTTT. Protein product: CASSFSPGSTQHF.

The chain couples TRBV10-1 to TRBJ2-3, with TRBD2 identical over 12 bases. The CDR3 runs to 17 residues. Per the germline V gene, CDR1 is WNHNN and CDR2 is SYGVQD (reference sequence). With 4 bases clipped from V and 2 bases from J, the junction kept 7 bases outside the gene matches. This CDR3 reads CASSGGGLAGTTDTQYF. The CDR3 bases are TGCGCCAGCAGTGGGGGAGGACTAGCGGGAACCACAGATACGCAGTATTTT.

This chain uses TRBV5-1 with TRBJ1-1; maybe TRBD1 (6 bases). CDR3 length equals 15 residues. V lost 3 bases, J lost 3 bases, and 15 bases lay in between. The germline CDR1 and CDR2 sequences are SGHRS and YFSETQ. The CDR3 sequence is CASSSYPGHYTEAFF. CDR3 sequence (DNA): TGCGCCAGCAGCTCCTATCCGGGACATTACACTGAAGCTTTCTTT.

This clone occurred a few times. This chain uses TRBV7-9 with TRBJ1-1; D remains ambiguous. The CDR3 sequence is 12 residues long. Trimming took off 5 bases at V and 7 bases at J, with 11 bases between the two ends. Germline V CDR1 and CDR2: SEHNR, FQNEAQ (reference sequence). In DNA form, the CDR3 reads TGTGCCAGCAGCCCCTCTTTTGGTGAAGCTTTCTTT. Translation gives CASSPSFGEAFF.

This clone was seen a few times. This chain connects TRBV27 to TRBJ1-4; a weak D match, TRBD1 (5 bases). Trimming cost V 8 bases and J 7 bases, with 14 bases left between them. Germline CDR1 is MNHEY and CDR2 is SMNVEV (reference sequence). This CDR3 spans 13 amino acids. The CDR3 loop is CASGQGILEKLFF. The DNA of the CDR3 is TGTGCCAGCGGGCAGGGCATTCTTGAAAAACTGTTTTTT.

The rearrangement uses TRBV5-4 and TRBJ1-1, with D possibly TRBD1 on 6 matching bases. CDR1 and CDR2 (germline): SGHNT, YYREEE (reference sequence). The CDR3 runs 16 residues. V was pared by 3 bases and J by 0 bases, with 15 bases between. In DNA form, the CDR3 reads TGTGCCAGCAGCTCAACAGGGTGGGGGGTGAACACTGAAGCTTTCTTT. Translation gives CASSSTGWGVNTEAFF.

The CDR3 DNA reads as TGCGCCAGCAGCCGAATATCCGGGACGGACACCGGGGAGCTGTTTTTT. Translation: CASSRISGTDTGELFF. V usage is TRBV4-1 and J usage is TRBJ2-2, with D tentatively TRBD1 or TRBD2 (5 bases each). From germline, CDR1 is MGHRA and CDR2 YSYEKL. There are 16 residues in the CDR3. Trimming removed 4 bases at V and 3 bases at J, with 15 bases between.

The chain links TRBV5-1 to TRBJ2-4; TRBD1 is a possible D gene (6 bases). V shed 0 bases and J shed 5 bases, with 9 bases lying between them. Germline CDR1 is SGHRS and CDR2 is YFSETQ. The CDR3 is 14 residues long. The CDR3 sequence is CASSLDRVQNIQYF. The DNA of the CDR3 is TGCGCCAGCAGCTTGGACAGGGTCCAAAACATTCAGTACTTC.

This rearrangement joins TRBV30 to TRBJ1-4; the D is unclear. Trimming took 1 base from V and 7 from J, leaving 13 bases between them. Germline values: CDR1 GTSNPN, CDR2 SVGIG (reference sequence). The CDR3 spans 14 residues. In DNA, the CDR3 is TGTGCCTGGAGTGGCGGCGTTACCGCTGAAAAACTGTTTTTT. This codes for CAWSGGVTAEKLFF.

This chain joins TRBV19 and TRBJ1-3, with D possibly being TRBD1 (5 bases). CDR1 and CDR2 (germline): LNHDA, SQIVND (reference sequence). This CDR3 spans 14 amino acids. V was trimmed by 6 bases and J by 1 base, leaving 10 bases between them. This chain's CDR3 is CASSPPGSGNTIYF. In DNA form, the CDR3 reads TGTGCCAGTAGCCCGCCAGGGTCTGGAAACACCATATATTTT.